These T cell receptor beta chains were read from a single sample in a study of cytomegalovirus exposure and HLA in healthy donors. Only in-frame clones appear in the TCRdb table, and some are missing; sequencing was by immunoSEQ multiplex PCR. The sample totals more than 100,000 clones. The sample comprised PBMCs. These receptors were obtained from a woman aged 35 to 49 in good health and CMV-seronegative. CDR3s leave out the opening cysteine and the closing phenylalanine or tryptophan. Fields, in order: V gene, D gene, J gene, CDR3 protein. The D gene is left open where the match is weak.

V: TRBV15; D: .; J: TRBJ1-5; CDR3: ATSRDRGGQPQH
V: TRBV6-5; D: .; J: TRBJ1-5; CDR3: ASRRRQNNQPQH
V: TRBV7-9; D: TRBD1; J: TRBJ2-1; CDR3: ASSFRQGGEQF
V: TRBV28; D: .; J: TRBJ1-1; CDR3: ASSFMEGAGTEAF
V: TRBV9; D: TRBD1; J: TRBJ1-2; CDR3: ASSVGDSLYYGYT
V: TRBV9; D: .; J: TRBJ1-3; CDR3: ASSTDRESISGNTIY
V: TRBV2; D: TRBD1; J: TRBJ1-4; CDR3: ASRVDRGLNEKLF
V: TRBV4-2; D: TRBD1; J: TRBJ2-1; CDR3: ASSRQGHEQF
V: TRBV19; D: .; J: TRBJ1-5; CDR3: ASSIGGRGQPQH
V: TRBV27; D: .; J: TRBJ1-5; CDR3: ASRGLGAVGNQPQH
V: TRBV28; D: .; J: TRBJ1-5; CDR3: ASSRLSGVHSNQPQH
V: TRBV6-6; D: TRBD2; J: TRBJ2-5; CDR3: ASSIAGAHLETQY
V: TRBV9; D: TRBD2; J: TRBJ2-1; CDR3: ASSVYVAGEGLPF
V: TRBV6-5; D: .; J: TRBJ2-2; CDR3: ASSYSNRDTGELF
V: TRBV5-1; D: TRBD1; J: TRBJ1-2; CDR3: ASSLEGQTNYGYT
V: TRBV5-6; D: .; J: TRBJ1-4; CDR3: ASSLEADGDEKLF
V: TRBV11-2; D: .; J: TRBJ1-2; CDR3: ASSSGGYGYT
V: TRBV7-3; D: .; J: TRBJ1-1; CDR3: ASSSGAQNTEAF
V: TRBV5-6; D: TRBD1; J: TRBJ2-7; CDR3: ASSLTGTVYEQY
V: TRBV7-2; D: TRBD2; J: TRBJ2-3; CDR3: ASSLVRGGSGGFTDTQY
V: TRBV6-1; D: .; J: TRBJ2-5; CDR3: ASSGGGNQETQY
V: TRBV19; D: .; J: TRBJ1-1; CDR3: ASSKVGQLNTEAF
V: TRBV18; D: TRBD1; J: TRBJ1-2; CDR3: ASSPTGTDGYT
V: TRBV6-5; D: .; J: TRBJ1-1; CDR3: ASSYRGNTEAF
V: TRBV7-2; D: TRBD1; J: TRBJ2-3; CDR3: ASSLGQLPDTQY
V: TRBV6-5; D: TRBD1; J: TRBJ2-3; CDR3: ASSYSTGGGSDTQY
V: TRBV28; D: TRBD1; J: TRBJ2-4; CDR3: ASGQTTGKNIQY
V: TRBV19; D: TRBD1; J: TRBJ1-5; CDR3: ASSISGGGQPQH
V: TRBV20-1; D: TRBD1; J: TRBJ1-1; CDR3: SAPGGTEAF
V: TRBV20-1; D: .; J: TRBJ1-4; CDR3: SRFEGGKLF
V: TRBV11-1; D: .; J: TRBJ2-1; CDR3: ASRGGRGLLGNEQF
V: TRBV2; D: .; J: TRBJ2-1; CDR3: ASSSQDREQF
V: TRBV5-4; D: .; J: TRBJ1-1; CDR3: ASSLLVTGTQNTEAF
V: TRBV14; D: TRBD1; J: TRBJ1-2; CDR3: ASSHLDRPLYGYT
V: TRBV19; D: .; J: TRBJ1-5; CDR3: ASKSSNQPQH
V: TRBV10-3; D: .; J: TRBJ1-1; CDR3: AIGEVVNTEAF
V: TRBV10-3; D: .; J: TRBJ1-1; CDR3: AIRDSWNTEAF
V: TRBV18; D: TRBD2; J: TRBJ2-7; CDR3: ASSPLAAGGSPYEQY
V: TRBV4-3; D: .; J: TRBJ2-4; CDR3: ASSQDVTVAKNIQY